This is a list of T cell receptor beta chains from one sample in a study of T cells in narcolepsy. TCRdb keeps only in-frame clones here, not all; method: immunoSEQ multiplex PCR. The sample holds 31,000 or so clones, around 90% seen once. Material: CD45RA- memory CD4+ T cells from PBMCs. The source is a human donor with narcolepsy. The CDR3 runs from the conserved cysteine through the conserved F or W. The order of the fields is J gene, V gene, D gene, clone size, CDR3 DNA, CDR3 protein. A D gene is named only where the DNA matches it firmly. Only some rows state a clone size, as once, few, many or a class for expanded clones.

j_call: TRBJ1-4
v_call: TRBV6-5
d_call: TRBD1
clone_size: NA
cdr3_nt: TGTGCCAGCAGTTATTCACAGGGGGAAAAACTGTTTTTT
cdr3_aa: CASSYSQGEKLFF

j_call: TRBJ1-1
v_call: TRBV7-2
d_call: NA
clone_size: NA
cdr3_nt: TGTGCCAGCAGCTTATCCTATGGAGGAGGGGGGAACACTGAAGCTTTCTTT
cdr3_aa: CASSLSYGGGGNTEAFF

j_call: TRBJ2-6
v_call: TRBV6-5
d_call: TRBD1
clone_size: NA
cdr3_nt: TGTGCCAGCAGTTACGGACAGGGGTCTGGGGCCAACGTCCTGACTTTC
cdr3_aa: CASSYGQGSGANVLTF

j_call: TRBJ2-1
v_call: TRBV4-2
d_call: TRBD1
clone_size: NA
cdr3_nt: TGTGCCAGCAGCCATGAAGACAGGGACAATGAGCAGTTCTTC
cdr3_aa: CASSHEDRDNEQFF

j_call: TRBJ2-7
v_call: TRBV25-1
d_call: NA
clone_size: NA
cdr3_nt: TGTGCCAGCAGTGCTTTAGTCCACGAGCAGTACTTC
cdr3_aa: CASSALVHEQYF

j_call: TRBJ2-7
v_call: TRBV6-1
d_call: NA
clone_size: NA
cdr3_nt: TGTGCCAGCAGTACCCAGGACGTTTTTGAGCAGTACTTC
cdr3_aa: CASSTQDVFEQYF

j_call: TRBJ1-3
v_call: TRBV7-2
d_call: TRBD1
clone_size: few
cdr3_nt: TGTGCCAGCAGCTTAGGGGCAGGGGGCGCCGGAAACACCATATATTTT
cdr3_aa: CASSLGAGGAGNTIYF

j_call: TRBJ1-6
v_call: TRBV18
d_call: NA
clone_size: NA
cdr3_nt: TGTGCCAGCTCACCGGGCAGTTGGAATTCACCCCTCCACTTT
cdr3_aa: CASSPGSWNSPLHF

j_call: TRBJ1-1
v_call: TRBV5-1
d_call: NA
clone_size: NA
cdr3_nt: TGCGCCAGCAGCAGACAGCCGAACACTGAAGCTTTCTTT
cdr3_aa: CASSRQPNTEAFF

j_call: TRBJ2-1
v_call: TRBV7-2
d_call: NA
clone_size: NA
cdr3_nt: TGTGCCAGCAGCTTACGAGTGGTTGGTTTAAGCTCCTACAATGAGCAGTTCTTC
cdr3_aa: CASSLRVVGLSSYNEQFF

j_call: TRBJ1-1
v_call: TRBV6-1
d_call: NA
clone_size: NA
cdr3_nt: TGTGCCAGCAGTGAAGCGACCGACGGGAGGGAAGCTTTCTTT
cdr3_aa: CASSEATDGREAFF

j_call: TRBJ2-5
v_call: TRBV6-1
d_call: TRBD2
clone_size: NA
cdr3_nt: TGTGCCAGCAGTGAAACGGGGGGCCAAGAGACCCAGTACTTC
cdr3_aa: CASSETGGQETQYF

j_call: TRBJ1-2
v_call: TRBV5-1
d_call: NA
clone_size: few
cdr3_nt: TGCGCCAGCAGCTTGACTACAGCCCTTTCGGGCGGCTACACCTTC
cdr3_aa: CASSLTTALSGGYTF

j_call: TRBJ1-2
v_call: TRBV28
d_call: NA
clone_size: NA
cdr3_nt: TGTGCCAGCAGTTTAGTCAGGGTTAAAGGGGGCTACACCTTC
cdr3_aa: CASSLVRVKGGYTF

j_call: TRBJ1-6
v_call: TRBV6-5
d_call: NA
clone_size: NA
cdr3_nt: TGTGCCAGCAGGGACAGCTCCTATAATTCACCCCTCCACTTT
cdr3_aa: CASRDSSYNSPLHF

j_call: TRBJ2-5
v_call: TRBV5-1
d_call: NA
clone_size: NA
cdr3_nt: TGCGCCAGCAGCTTGGCCGGGGAGACCCAGTACTTC
cdr3_aa: CASSLAGETQYF

j_call: TRBJ1-5
v_call: TRBV6-5
d_call: NA
clone_size: NA
cdr3_nt: TGTGCCAGCAGGACCGGGAGGGGTGATCAGCCCCAGCATTTT
cdr3_aa: CASRTGRGDQPQHF

j_call: TRBJ1-3
v_call: TRBV19
d_call: NA
clone_size: NA
cdr3_nt: TGTGCCAGTAGCCCGCCCCAGGGAAGCTCTGGAAACACCATATATTTT
cdr3_aa: CASSPPQGSSGNTIYF

j_call: TRBJ2-1
v_call: TRBV30
d_call: TRBD2
clone_size: NA
cdr3_nt: TGTGCCTGGAGCGGGGCGGGAGGAGAAAATGAGCAGTTCTTC
cdr3_aa: CAWSGAGGENEQFF

j_call: TRBJ1-3
v_call: TRBV18
d_call: NA
clone_size: NA
cdr3_nt: TGTGCCAGCTCACCACCCCCCGGGACCTCTGGAAACACCATATATTTT
cdr3_aa: CASSPPPGTSGNTIYF

j_call: TRBJ1-5
v_call: TRBV4-1
d_call: TRBD1
clone_size: NA
cdr3_nt: TGCGCCAGCAGCCATCCGACAGGGAGTCATAGCAATCAGCCCCAGCATTTT
cdr3_aa: CASSHPTGSHSNQPQHF

j_call: TRBJ1-4
v_call: TRBV7-9
d_call: NA
clone_size: NA
cdr3_nt: TGTGCCAGCTCGCGGCAAGAGGTTGAAAAACTGTTTTTT
cdr3_aa: CASSRQEVEKLFF

j_call: TRBJ1-2
v_call: TRBV28
d_call: NA
clone_size: once
cdr3_nt: TGTGCCAGCGTCGGGGGCAGGAAGGCCTATGGCTACACCTTC
cdr3_aa: CASVGGRKAYGYTF

j_call: TRBJ2-1
v_call: TRBV29-1
d_call: NA
clone_size: NA
cdr3_nt: TGCAGCGACAGGACAGACTCCTACAATGAGCAGTTCTTC
cdr3_aa: CSDRTDSYNEQFF

j_call: TRBJ2-7
v_call: TRBV5-1
d_call: NA
clone_size: NA
cdr3_nt: TGCGCCAGCAGCTTCGGGGATTTCCCAACCTACGAGCAGTACTTC
cdr3_aa: CASSFGDFPTYEQYF

j_call: TRBJ2-5
v_call: TRBV28
d_call: NA
clone_size: once
cdr3_nt: TGTGCCAGCAGTATGCAGGGCCAAGAGACCCAGTACTTC
cdr3_aa: CASSMQGQETQYF

j_call: TRBJ2-1
v_call: TRBV18
d_call: NA
clone_size: NA
cdr3_nt: TGTGCCAGCTCACCACGCAGGGGGAGGAATGAGCAGTTCTTC
cdr3_aa: CASSPRRGRNEQFF

j_call: TRBJ2-2
v_call: TRBV6-1
d_call: TRBD1
clone_size: NA
cdr3_nt: TGTGCCAGCAGTGGGGTTTACGGACAGGGTCGGACCGGGGAGCTGTTTTTT
cdr3_aa: CASSGVYGQGRTGELFF

j_call: TRBJ2-3
v_call: TRBV10-1
d_call: NA
clone_size: once
cdr3_nt: TGCGCCAGCAGGCCTACTCCAGCTAGCACAGATACGCAGTATTTT
cdr3_aa: CASRPTPASTDTQYF

j_call: TRBJ2-3
v_call: TRBV4-1
d_call: NA
clone_size: NA
cdr3_nt: TGCGCCAGCAGCCAAATCGGGACCGGAGATACGCAGTATTTT
cdr3_aa: CASSQIGTGDTQYF

j_call: TRBJ2-3
v_call: TRBV5-1
d_call: NA
clone_size: NA
cdr3_nt: TGCGCCAGCAGCCTGAACACCGGGGCCACAGATACGCAGTATTTT
cdr3_aa: CASSLNTGATDTQYF

j_call: TRBJ2-1
v_call: TRBV29-1
d_call: TRBD2
clone_size: once
cdr3_nt: TGCAGCATGTTTAGCGGGAGTATCAATGAGCAGTTCTTC
cdr3_aa: CSMFSGSINEQFF

j_call: TRBJ2-7
v_call: TRBV6-5
d_call: TRBD1
clone_size: once
cdr3_nt: TGTGCCAGCAGCAACTCAGGGGGCAAAGAGCAGTACTTC
cdr3_aa: CASSNSGGKEQYF

j_call: TRBJ2-5
v_call: TRBV19
d_call: TRBD1
clone_size: NA
cdr3_nt: TGTGCCAGTAGTACCCGGACAGGGCCGCAAGAGACCCAGTACTTC
cdr3_aa: CASSTRTGPQETQYF

j_call: TRBJ1-2
v_call: TRBV4-1
d_call: NA
clone_size: NA
cdr3_nt: TGCGCCAGCAGCCCCTTGGGACGGATCTATGGCTACACCTTC
cdr3_aa: CASSPLGRIYGYTF

j_call: TRBJ2-7
v_call: TRBV4-3
d_call: NA
clone_size: NA
cdr3_nt: TGCGCCTCAAACAAGGGGGAGGGGAAGAAGGACGAGCAGTACTTC
cdr3_aa: CASNKGEGKKDEQYF

j_call: TRBJ2-1
v_call: TRBV7-2
d_call: NA
clone_size: NA
cdr3_nt: TGTGCCAGCTCTGTCAGCGTTCTGGGCGGTGCTGAGCAGTTCTTC
cdr3_aa: CASSVSVLGGAEQFF

j_call: TRBJ1-2
v_call: TRBV9
d_call: NA
clone_size: few
cdr3_nt: TGTGCCAGCTCATCGGAGGCGATCAACTATGGCTACACCTTC
cdr3_aa: CASSSEAINYGYTF

j_call: TRBJ2-5
v_call: TRBV6-5
d_call: NA
clone_size: NA
cdr3_nt: TGTGCCAGCAGTTCTAATTTTACAAATAACCAAGAGACCCAGTACTTC
cdr3_aa: CASSSNFTNNQETQYF

j_call: TRBJ1-1
v_call: TRBV5-1
d_call: NA
clone_size: NA
cdr3_nt: TGCGCCAGCAGCTTGGCCAGCATGAACACTGAAGCTTTCTTT
cdr3_aa: CASSLASMNTEAFF

j_call: TRBJ2-2
v_call: TRBV14
d_call: NA
clone_size: once
cdr3_nt: TGTGCCAGCAGCCAAGGCCGCAGGGAGCTGTTTTTT
cdr3_aa: CASSQGRRELFF

j_call: TRBJ2-1
v_call: TRBV29-1
d_call: NA
clone_size: NA
cdr3_nt: TGCAGCGTTGGTCAGAGTCAACTTTCGGAGCAGTTCTTC
cdr3_aa: CSVGQSQLSEQFF

j_call: TRBJ1-1
v_call: TRBV30
d_call: NA
clone_size: NA
cdr3_nt: TGTGCCTGGAGTGTAAGCAGCAACACTGAAGCTTTCTTT
cdr3_aa: CAWSVSSNTEAFF

j_call: TRBJ1-1
v_call: TRBV6-1
d_call: NA
clone_size: NA
cdr3_nt: TGTGCCAGCAGTTATACAGCGCTCAGTGAAGCTTTCTTT
cdr3_aa: CASSYTALSEAFF

j_call: TRBJ2-3
v_call: TRBV5-1
d_call: TRBD2
clone_size: NA
cdr3_nt: TGCGCCAGCAGCCCTTCGGGGGGGCCAAATGCGGATACGCAGTATTTT
cdr3_aa: CASSPSGGPNADTQYF

j_call: TRBJ1-1
v_call: TRBV30
d_call: NA
clone_size: NA
cdr3_nt: TGTGCCTATACAGCCCCGAACACTGAAGCTTTCTTT
cdr3_aa: CAYTAPNTEAFF

j_call: TRBJ1-6
v_call: TRBV9
d_call: NA
clone_size: NA
cdr3_nt: TGTGCCAGCAGCGCGCCGGGACCGCTGCTCCTCCACTTT
cdr3_aa: CASSAPGPLLLHF

j_call: TRBJ2-3
v_call: TRBV9
d_call: NA
clone_size: NA
cdr3_nt: TGTGCCAGCAGCGCAGGGAGAGATACGCAGTATTTT
cdr3_aa: CASSAGRDTQYF

j_call: TRBJ1-5
v_call: TRBV7-2
d_call: NA
clone_size: few
cdr3_nt: TGTGCCAGCAGCCTCAGTGGTTTGGGGCAGCCCCAGCATTTT
cdr3_aa: CASSLSGLGQPQHF

j_call: TRBJ2-7
v_call: TRBV28
d_call: NA
clone_size: once
cdr3_nt: TGTGCCAGCAGCCGCCCAGGGTACGAGCAGTACTTC
cdr3_aa: CASSRPGYEQYF

j_call: TRBJ2-5
v_call: TRBV5-4
d_call: NA
clone_size: NA
cdr3_nt: TGTGCCAGCAGCTCCCAGTGGGCTGGATTACAAGAGACCCAGTACTTC
cdr3_aa: CASSSQWAGLQETQYF

j_call: TRBJ2-7
v_call: TRBV7-9
d_call: TRBD2
clone_size: NA
cdr3_nt: TGTGCCAGCAGCCTATCGGGAGGGGTCTACGAGCAGTACTTC
cdr3_aa: CASSLSGGVYEQYF

j_call: TRBJ1-1
v_call: TRBV27
d_call: TRBD1
clone_size: once
cdr3_nt: TGTGCCAGCAGTTTCCGCTTCAACCAGGGGGCCGTTAACACTGAAGCTTTCTTT
cdr3_aa: CASSFRFNQGAVNTEAFF

j_call: TRBJ1-6
v_call: TRBV19
d_call: NA
clone_size: NA
cdr3_nt: TGTGCCAGTAGTACCCACCTGACAGTTGCGAATTCACCCCTCCACTTT
cdr3_aa: CASSTHLTVANSPLHF

j_call: TRBJ2-2
v_call: TRBV15
d_call: NA
clone_size: once
cdr3_nt: TGTGCCACCAGCAGGGATGTTGCCACCGGGGAGCTGTTTTTT
cdr3_aa: CATSRDVATGELFF

j_call: TRBJ2-7
v_call: TRBV2
d_call: NA
clone_size: NA
cdr3_nt: TGTGCCAGCAGCTTACAGAACTACGAGCAGTACTTC
cdr3_aa: CASSLQNYEQYF

j_call: TRBJ1-4
v_call: TRBV19
d_call: NA
clone_size: NA
cdr3_nt: TGTGCCAGTAGCCGTCAGGGTGGAGAAAAACTGTTTTTT
cdr3_aa: CASSRQGGEKLFF

j_call: TRBJ1-1
v_call: TRBV5-4
d_call: NA
clone_size: NA
cdr3_nt: TGTGCCAGCAGCTTACAGCCTATGAACACTGAAGCTTTCTTT
cdr3_aa: CASSLQPMNTEAFF

j_call: TRBJ1-5
v_call: TRBV7-2
d_call: NA
clone_size: NA
cdr3_nt: TGTGCCAGCAGCTTACACATCGTCAGCCGGTATAGCAATCAGCCCCAGCATTTT
cdr3_aa: CASSLHIVSRYSNQPQHF

j_call: TRBJ1-1
v_call: TRBV28
d_call: NA
clone_size: NA
cdr3_nt: TGTGCCAGCAGTTTATTGGGACGGAACACTGAAGCTTTCTTT
cdr3_aa: CASSLLGRNTEAFF